Following are 23 T cell receptor beta chains from one sample sequenced in a study of regulatory T cells in long-lasting Graves disease. To make TCR beta libraries, researchers used iRepertoire HTBI primers and Arm-PCR of CDR3 regions. TCRdb ran MiXCR on the multiplex PCR reads and lists one entry per CDR3 protein. The data hold about 540,000 distinct CDR3 sequences, with approximately 13% observed a single time. Time point indicated: newly diagnosed GD, antithyroid drugs for less than 3 months. RNA from PBMCs was the source of the TCR library. This sample was also put to use in a study of T cells in Graves' hyperthyroidism and ophthalmopathy.

This specimen consisted of peripheral blood mononuclear cells (PBMCs), obtained at new diagnosis, from a patient treated with antithyroid drugs. These receptor sequences come from a man aged 30 to 39 with Graves disease.

This clonotype has a count of ten or more. The rearrangement links TRBV11-2 to TRBJ2-3; D is possibly TRBD1 (5 bases). Germline V gene sequence: CDR1 SGHAT, CDR2 FQNNGV. CDR3 length equals 14 residues. V gave up 6 bases and J gave up 0 bases, with 10 bases separating them. CDR3 coding DNA: TGTGCCAGCAGAATGAGACAGAGCACAGATACGCAGTATTTT. Its translation: CASRMRQSTDTQYF.

Many counts were recorded for this clonotype. The CDR3 is CSAIQGPTDTQYF. CDR3 nucleotide sequence: TGCAGCGCCATACAGGGTCCCACAGATACGCAGTATTTT. This chain connects TRBV29-1 to TRBJ2-3; TRBD1 might be the D (6 bases). The V and J ends lost 7 bases and 2 bases respectively, with 13 bases between them. CDR3 length equals 13 residues. CDR1 is SQVTM and CDR2 is ANQGSEA in the germline V gene.

The V gene is TRBV30, the J gene TRBJ2-7, with 11 bases matching TRBD2. The junction had 7 bases not matched to a gene; V was cut back by 6 bases and J by 3 bases. Germline V gene lookup returns CDR1 GTSNPN and CDR2 SVGIG (reference sequence). This CDR3 region has 14 residues. CDR3 protein: CACDGTSGLYEQYF. The CDR3 bases are TGTGCCTGCGACGGGACTAGCGGACTCTACGAGCAGTACTTC.

This clonotype was counted at least ten times. The chain joins TRBV30 to TRBJ1-3; perhaps TRBD1 as D (5 bases). The CDR3 sequence is 13 residues long. The V gene lost 5 bases and the J gene lost 3 bases, with 11 bases spanning the gap. The germline CDR1 and CDR2 sequences are GTSNPN and SVGIG (reference sequence). CDR3 loop: CAWDQGFGNTIYF. The CDR3 coding sequence is TGTGCCTGGGATCAGGGTTTTGGAAACACCATATATTTT.

This clonotype was counted many times. The chain has TRBV7-2 and TRBJ1-3, with a tentative D call TRBD1 (6 bases). CDR1 and CDR2 (germline): SGHTA, FQGNSA. Trimming took off 5 bases at V and 6 bases at J, with 14 bases between the two ends. The length of the CDR3 is 14 residues. CDR3 sequence: CASSTKQGTNTIYF. DNA of the CDR3: TGTGCCAGCAGCACCAAACAGGGAACAAACACCATATATTTT.

This clonotype came up a few times. V and J are TRBV20-1 and TRBJ2-3, with D possibly called TRBD1 or TRBD2 (5 bases each). With 6 bases removed from V and 11 bases from J, the gap between germline ends came to 21 bases. The CDR3 length is 13 residues. Germline V gene lookup returns CDR1 DFQATT and CDR2 SNEGSKA (reference sequence). CDR3 bases: TGCAGTGCCTCTAGAGGGGTCAGGGTCGGGCAGTATTTT. Translation gives CSASRGVRVGQYF.

This clonotype was seen repeatedly, ten times or more. The chain joins TRBV28 to TRBJ2-7; the D gene is possibly TRBD2 (6 bases). With 5 bases removed from V and 4 bases from J, the gap between germline ends came to 15 bases. The CDR3 loop spans 14 amino acids. Per the germline V gene, CDR1 is MDHEN and CDR2 is SYDVKM. CDR3 in amino acids: CASSGKGGLYEQYF. DNA for the CDR3: TGTGCCAGCAGTGGTAAGGGAGGACTTTACGAGCAGTACTTC.

At least ten counts were recorded for this clonotype. The chain recombines TRBV28 with TRBJ2-3; D is possibly TRBD2 (5 bases). V lost 3 bases, J lost 6 bases, and 16 bases lay in between. In germline, CDR1 is MDHEN, CDR2 SYDVKM. The CDR3 loop spans 15 amino acids. The CDR3 is CASSLASSTGDTQYF. The CDR3 region has the DNA TGTGCCAGCAGTTTGGCTAGCTCTACGGGGGATACGCAGTATTTT.

This clonotype turned up a few times. V gene TRBV9 combines with J gene TRBJ2-7; 10 positions match TRBD2. J gave up 0 bases and V 5 bases, and 5 bases lay outside the gene matches. CDR1 SGDLS and CDR2 YYNGEE come from the germline V gene. The CDR3 has 15 residues. The CDR3 loop is CASRGGLADSYEQYF. CDR3 DNA sequence: TGTGCCAGCAGGGGTGGACTAGCGGACTCCTACGAGCAGTACTTC.

This clonotype was observed a few times. This chain connects TRBV30 to TRBJ2-5, with a possible D match to TRBD2 (7 bases). Deletions cut 0 bases from V and 1 base from J, with 18 bases between. In germline, CDR1 is GTSNPN, CDR2 SVGIG (reference sequence). The length of the CDR3 is 17 residues. The CDR3 sequence: CAWSVLWGGRAQETQYF. The CDR3 nucleotides read TGTGCCTGGAGTGTTTTGTGGGGGGGCCGAGCCCAAGAGACCCAGTACTTC.

This clonotype has more than one count but fewer than ten. The V gene is TRBV19, the J gene TRBJ2-2; possibly TRBD1 for D (6 bases). Germline-derived CDR1 and CDR2 are LNHDA and SQIVND (reference sequence). The length of the CDR3 is 14 residues. V was trimmed by 7 bases and J by 5 bases, leaving 14 bases between them. The CDR3 spells CASNLGGVTGELFF. In DNA form, the CDR3 reads TGTGCCAGTAACCTAGGGGGAGTGACCGGGGAGCTGTTTTTT.

This clonotype came up a few times. Relative to the germline gene, one junction end is altered; a read error may explain this. V gene TRBV5-1 combines with J gene TRBJ2-7; D uncertain. CDR1 is SGHRS and CDR2 is YFSETQ in the germline V gene. CDR3 size: 13 residues. CDR3 sequence reads: CASGLVRDYEQYF. CDR3 nucleotide sequence: TGCGCCAGCGGCTTGGTCCGAGACTACGAGCAGTACTTC.

A few counts support this clonotype. The chain has TRBV20-1 and TRBJ2-3; 7 bases are shared with TRBD2. Germline CDR1 and CDR2: DFQATT and SNEGSKA (reference sequence). This CDR3 is 14 amino acids long. V trimming: 5 bases; J trimming: 3 bases; junction bases outside the gene matches: 8. The CDR3 nucleotides read TGCAGTGCTCCAAGGCGGGAGCGGACAGATACGCAGTATTTT. Translation gives CSAPRRERTDTQYF.

This clonotype was seen more than once but under ten times. This CDR3 reads CASSPPGTSGYNEQFF. In DNA, the CDR3 is TGTGCCAGCTCACCGCCAGGGACTAGCGGATACAATGAGCAGTTCTTC. V is TRBV18 and J is TRBJ2-1, with 11 bases matching TRBD2. Germline CDR1 and CDR2: KGHSH and LQKENI. The CDR3 length is 16 residues. J was trimmed by 4 bases and V by 3 bases; bases with no gene match: 5.

This clonotype has at least ten counts. The CDR3 spells CAISEYSSYEQYF. The DNA of the CDR3 is TGTGCCATCAGTGAGTACTCCTCCTACGAGCAGTACTTC. The chain combines TRBV10-3 with TRBJ2-7; D is unresolved. This CDR3 has 13 amino acids. Per the germline V gene, CDR1 is ENHRY and CDR2 is SYGVKD. Trimming took 1 base from V and 0 from J, leaving 4 bases between them.

This clonotype was counted only a few times. The V gene is TRBV15, the J gene TRBJ2-7, with D perhaps being TRBD1 or TRBD2 (5 bases each). The J call may be mistaken, given a closer DNA end match to TRBJ2-1. The CDR3 length is 15 residues. From germline, CDR1 is LNHNV and CDR2 YYDKDF (reference sequence). CDR3 region: CATSRGRDRAGEQFF. In DNA form, the CDR3 reads TGTGCCACCAGCAGAGGACGGGACCGGGCCGGTGAGCAGTTCTTC.

This clonotype was counted a few times. This sequence joins TRBV27 and TRBJ2-4; D may be TRBD1 (6 bases). The CDR3 has 15 residues. Trimming cost V 5 bases and J 3 bases, with 14 bases left between them. Germline-derived CDR1 and CDR2 are MNHEY and SMNVEV (reference sequence). The DNA of the CDR3 is TGTGCCAGCAGTCGAGGGGGTCTCGTCAAAAACATTCAGTACTTC. It yields the protein CASSRGGLVKNIQYF.

This clonotype was seen ten or more times. The chain is built from TRBV20-1 and TRBJ2-1, with D maybe TRBD2 (6 bases). Germline V CDR1 and CDR2: DFQATT, SNEGSKA (reference sequence). The V end lost 2 bases, the J end lost 7 bases, and 12 bases lay between the germline ends. The CDR3 extends over 13 amino acids. DNA of the CDR3: TGCAGTGCTAGACGGAGGGGTGAGAATGAGCAGTTCTTC. Amino acids: CSARRRGENEQFF.

This clonotype was counted at least ten times. This sequence joins TRBV5-1 and TRBJ2-1; 11 positions agree with TRBD2. V lost 1 base, J lost 5 bases, and 5 bases stayed unmatched. The CDR3 runs 16 residues. The germline gives CDR1 SGHRS, CDR2 YFSETQ. In DNA, the CDR3 is TGCGCCAGCAGCTTGTGGGGGACTAGCGGAGACAATGAGCAGTTCTTC. Amino acid sequence: CASSLWGTSGDNEQFF.

This clonotype was seen more than once but under ten times. The DNA of the CDR3 is TGTGCCAGTAGTATATCGATCTCTGGAAACACCATATATTTT. Translated, it gives CASSISISGNTIYF. The chain combines TRBV19 with TRBJ1-3, with D unclear. Germline V lookup: CDR1 LNHDA, CDR2 SQIVND (reference sequence). CDR3 length equals 14 residues. V shed 2 bases and J shed 0 bases, with 5 bases lying between them.

The chain is built from TRBV9 and TRBJ1-2, with 8 bases aligning to TRBD1. This CDR3 spans 16 amino acids. Germline CDR1 is SGDLS and CDR2 is YYNGEE. J gave up 8 bases and V 4 bases, and 16 bases lay outside the gene matches. In DNA form, the CDR3 reads TGTGCCAGCAGCACATACATGGACAGGGTAGTTAACGGCTACACCTTC. Translation: CASSTYMDRVVNGYTF.

The chain uses TRBV12-3 or TRBV12-4 and TRBJ2-1, with D uncertain. V lost 3 bases to trimming and J lost 6 bases, with 9 bases between them. This CDR3 spans 13 amino acids. The DNA for the CDR3 is TGTGCCAGCAGTTTCCACTACGCCAATGAGCAGTTCTTC. Translated: CASSFHYANEQFF.

There are many counts of this clonotype. This chain joins TRBV3-1 and TRBJ2-7; 11 positions match TRBD2. V dropped 4 bases and J dropped 0; count of bases not matched to a gene: 8. CDR1 and CDR2 from the germline V gene are LGHDT and YNNKEL (reference sequence). The CDR3 runs 17 residues. The CDR3 sequence: CASSRRPSGRTSYEQYF. The CDR3 region has the DNA TGTGCCAGCAGCCGGCGCCCTAGCGGGAGGACCTCCTACGAGCAGTACTTC.